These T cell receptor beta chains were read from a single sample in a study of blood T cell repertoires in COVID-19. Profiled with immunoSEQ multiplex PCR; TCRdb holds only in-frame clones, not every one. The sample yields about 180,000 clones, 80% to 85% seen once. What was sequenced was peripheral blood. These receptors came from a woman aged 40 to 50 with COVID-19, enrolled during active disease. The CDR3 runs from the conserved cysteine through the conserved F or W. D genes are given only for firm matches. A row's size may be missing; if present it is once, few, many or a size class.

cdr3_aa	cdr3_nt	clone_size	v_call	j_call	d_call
CASSLAGGDHEQYF	TGCGCCAGCAGCTTGGCGGGAGGGGATCACGAGCAGTACTTC	few	TRBV5-1	TRBJ2-7	TRBD2
CASSVRLNEEAFF	TGTGCCAGCAGCGTGCGTTTGAATGAGGAAGCTTTCTTT	.	TRBV9	TRBJ1-1	.
CASSPGQVVTEAFF	TGTGCCAGCAGCCCGGGACAGGTCGTCACTGAAGCTTTCTTT	.	TRBV7-2	TRBJ1-1	TRBD1
CAWIAKPPSYNEQFF	TGTGCCTGGATAGCAAAACCCCCCTCCTACAATGAGCAGTTCTTC	.	TRBV30	TRBJ2-1	.
CASSPGLAGFMETQYF	TGTGCCAGCAGCCCGGGACTAGCGGGGTTTATGGAGACCCAGTACTTC	.	TRBV7-9	TRBJ2-5	TRBD2
CASIHSEGWKNEQYF	TGTGCCAGCATCCACAGTGAAGGTTGGAAAAACGAGCAGTACTTC	many	TRBV28	TRBJ2-7	.
CASSPLGRGTEAFF	TGCGCCAGCAGTCCCCTGGGGAGAGGGACTGAAGCTTTCTTT	.	TRBV10-1	TRBJ1-1	.
CSVVRGAGDTQYF	TGCAGCGTTGTGCGGGGGGCTGGGGATACGCAGTATTTT	.	TRBV29-1	TRBJ2-3	TRBD2
CASSPGDYGYTF	TGTGCCAGCAGCCCAGGGGACTATGGCTACACCTTC	.	TRBV5-4	TRBJ1-2	.
CASSSYQETQYF	TGTGCCAGCAGCTCGTACCAAGAGACCCAGTACTTC	.	TRBV7-9	TRBJ2-5	.
CASSVLAGGGAEQFF	TGTGCCAGCAGCGTACTAGCGGGAGGGGGCGCTGAGCAGTTCTTC	once	TRBV11-2	TRBJ2-1	TRBD2
CASSYSTGGYGYTF	TGTGCCAGCAGTTACTCGACCGGGGGCTATGGCTACACCTTC	.	TRBV6-5	TRBJ1-2	.
CASSPLARITGELFF	TGTGCCAGCAGTCCATTGGCCAGGATAACCGGGGAGCTGTTTTTT	.	TRBV2	TRBJ2-2	.
CAISRGGTGDTQYF	TGTGCCATCTCTCGGGGGGGGACTGGGGATACGCAGTATTTT	.	TRBV6-5	TRBJ2-3	TRBD2
CASTGGTSGSNEQFF	TGTGCCAGCACCGGTGGCACTAGCGGGAGTAATGAGCAGTTCTTC	.	TRBV6-6	TRBJ2-1	TRBD2
CSADSRYSYTF	TGCAGTGCGGACTCGCGCTATAGCTACACCTTC	.	TRBV20-1	TRBJ1-2	.
CASSLDRYTEAFF	TGTGCCAGCAGCTTAGATCGTTACACTGAAGCTTTCTTT	few	TRBV7-6	TRBJ1-1	.
CASSISGQGNSPLHF	TGTGCCAGTAGTATCTCCGGACAGGGGAATTCACCCCTCCACTTT	.	TRBV19	TRBJ1-6	TRBD1
CASGPDRVIGLYF	TGTGCCAGCGGCCCGGACAGGGTGATCGGACTGTACTTC	.	TRBV12-3/TRBV12-4	TRBJ2-7	TRBD1
CASSIGHTDTQYF	TGTGCCAGTAGTATAGGACACACAGATACGCAGTATTTT	.	TRBV19	TRBJ2-3	.
CASSLRAGTNTGELFF	TGTGCCAGCAGTTTACGCGCGGGGACGAACACCGGGGAGCTGTTTTTT	.	TRBV28	TRBJ2-2	.
CASSEGQGKEKLFF	TGTGCCAGCAGCGAGGGACAGGGTAAAGAAAAACTGTTTTTT	.	TRBV11-3	TRBJ1-4	TRBD1
CASRAGQGSVYVAFF	TGTGCCAGCAGGGCGGGACAGGGCTCGGTATATGTAGCTTTCTTT	once	TRBV7-2	TRBJ1-1	TRBD1
CASSLGQGTYNEQFF	TGCGCCAGCAGCTTGGGACAGGGCACCTACAATGAGCAGTTCTTC	.	TRBV5-1	TRBJ2-1	TRBD1
CASSYSPAGDLRGYTF	TGTGCCAGCAGTTACTCCCCCGCAGGGGATTTGCGTGGCTACACCTTC	once	TRBV6-6	TRBJ1-2	.
CASTSEANTEAFF	TGTGCCAGCACCTCCGAGGCGAACACTGAAGCTTTCTTT	.	TRBV6-5	TRBJ1-1	.
CASSIVSEETQYF	TGTGCCAGTAGTATAGTGAGCGAAGAGACCCAGTACTTC	.	TRBV19	TRBJ2-5	.
CASRPSPSGVGYTF	TGTGCCAGCAGACCCTCCCCCTCAGGGGTTGGCTACACCTTC	few	TRBV21-1	TRBJ1-2	.
CASSEGAGNTIYF	TGTGCCAGCTCCGAGGGTGCGGGAAACACCATATATTTT	few	TRBV18	TRBJ1-3	.
CASSESGLAANTGELFF	TGCGCCAGCAGTGAGTCCGGACTAGCGGCTAACACCGGGGAGCTGTTTTTT	.	TRBV10-1	TRBJ2-2	TRBD2
CASSLAGVGDTQYF	TGTGCCAGCAGTTTAGCGGGAGTAGGGGATACGCAGTATTTT	once	TRBV6-4	TRBJ2-3	TRBD2
CASSSHSGGTNTGELFF	TGCGCCAGCAGCTCCCATAGCGGGGGGACGAACACCGGGGAGCTGTTTTTT	once	TRBV5-1	TRBJ2-2	TRBD2
CASGPPQGASYEQYF	TGTGCTAGTGGACCCCCCCAGGGGGCCTCCTACGAGCAGTACTTC	.	TRBV12-5	TRBJ2-7	TRBD1